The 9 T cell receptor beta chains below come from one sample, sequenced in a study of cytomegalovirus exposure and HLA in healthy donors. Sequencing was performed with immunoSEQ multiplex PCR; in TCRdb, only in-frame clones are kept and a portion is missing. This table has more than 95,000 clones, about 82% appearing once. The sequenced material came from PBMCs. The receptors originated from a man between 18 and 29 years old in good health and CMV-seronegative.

The CDR3 reads CSALQETQYF. As DNA, the CDR3 is TGCAGCGCTCTCCAAGAGACCCAGTACTTC. This sequence joins TRBV29-1 and TRBJ2-5; D gene ambiguous. V lost 7 bases to trimming and J lost 1 base, with 4 bases between them. Germline CDR1 reads SQVTM; CDR2 reads ANQGSEA. The CDR3 extends over 10 amino acids. Supplemented by reference TRBV29-1 and TRBJ2-5, the full variable domain reads SAVISQKPSRDICQRGTSLTIQCQVDSQVTMMFWYRQQPGQSLTLIATANQGSEATYESGFVIDKFPISRPNLTFSTLTVSNMSPEDSSIYLCSALQETQYFGPGTRLLVL.

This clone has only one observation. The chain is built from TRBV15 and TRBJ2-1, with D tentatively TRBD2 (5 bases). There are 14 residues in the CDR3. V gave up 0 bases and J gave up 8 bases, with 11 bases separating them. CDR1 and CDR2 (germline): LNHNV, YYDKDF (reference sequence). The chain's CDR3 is CATSRDRGSDEQFF. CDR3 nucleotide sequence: TGTGCCACCAGCAGAGATCGGGGTTCCGATGAGCAGTTCTTC.

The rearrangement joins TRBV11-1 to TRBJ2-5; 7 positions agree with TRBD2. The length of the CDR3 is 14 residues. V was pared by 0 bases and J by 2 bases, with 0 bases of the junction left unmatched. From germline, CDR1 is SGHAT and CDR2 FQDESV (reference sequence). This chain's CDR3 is CASSLAGGQETQYF. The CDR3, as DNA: TGTGCCAGCAGCTTAGCGGGGGGGCAAGAGACCCAGTACTTC.

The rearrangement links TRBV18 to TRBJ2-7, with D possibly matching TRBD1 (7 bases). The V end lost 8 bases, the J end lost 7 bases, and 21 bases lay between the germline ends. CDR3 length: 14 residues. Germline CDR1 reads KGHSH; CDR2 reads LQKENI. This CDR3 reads CASAQGTVSREQYF. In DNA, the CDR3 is TGTGCCAGCGCACAGGGGACTGTGAGTCGGGAGCAGTACTTC.

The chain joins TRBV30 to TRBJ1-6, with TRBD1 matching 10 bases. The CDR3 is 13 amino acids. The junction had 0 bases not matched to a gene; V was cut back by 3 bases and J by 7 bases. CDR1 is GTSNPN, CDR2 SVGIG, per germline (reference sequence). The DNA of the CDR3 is TGTGCCTGGAGGGGACAGGGGAATTCACCCCTCCACTTT. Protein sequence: CAWRGQGNSPLHF.

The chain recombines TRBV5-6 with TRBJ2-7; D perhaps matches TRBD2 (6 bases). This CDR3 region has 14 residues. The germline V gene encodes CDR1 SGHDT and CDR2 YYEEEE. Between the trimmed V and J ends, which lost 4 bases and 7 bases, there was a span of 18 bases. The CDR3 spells CASSPGDSRWEQYF. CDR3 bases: TGTGCCAGCAGCCCCGGGGACTCTCGGTGGGAGCAGTACTTC.

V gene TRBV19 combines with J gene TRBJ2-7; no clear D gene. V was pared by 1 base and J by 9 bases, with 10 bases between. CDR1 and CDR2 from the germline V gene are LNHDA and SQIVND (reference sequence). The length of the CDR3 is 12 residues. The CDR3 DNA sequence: TGTGCCAGTAGTATAGTAGCTGGCAGGCAGTACTTC. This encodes CASSIVAGRQYF.

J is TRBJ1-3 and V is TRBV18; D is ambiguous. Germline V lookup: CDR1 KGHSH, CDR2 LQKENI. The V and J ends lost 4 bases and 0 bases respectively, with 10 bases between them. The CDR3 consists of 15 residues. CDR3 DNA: TGTGCCAGCTCACTCTTCGGTACCTCTGGAAACACCATATATTTT. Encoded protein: CASSLFGTSGNTIYF.

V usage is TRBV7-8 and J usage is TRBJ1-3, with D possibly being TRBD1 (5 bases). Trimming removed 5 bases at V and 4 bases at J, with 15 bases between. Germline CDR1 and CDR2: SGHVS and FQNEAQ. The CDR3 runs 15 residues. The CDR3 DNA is TGTGCCAGCAGCCCAGGGTATGCCACGGGAAACACCATATATTTT. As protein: CASSPGYATGNTIYF.